One sample yielded the 21 T cell receptor beta chains listed below, sequenced in a study of blood T cell repertoires in COVID-19. The protocol was immunoSEQ multiplex PCR, while the TCRdb copy is restricted to in-frame clones and leaves out a portion. The repertoire holds 50,000 to 75,000 clones, 73% seen once, with 15% to 20% in the top ten. Input material: peripheral blood. These receptors all come from a woman aged 50 to 60 with active or convalescent COVID-19.

This chain connects TRBV19 to TRBJ1-2; D is possibly TRBD1 (6 bases). Germline V gene lookup returns CDR1 LNHDA and CDR2 SQIVND (reference sequence). This CDR3 is built from 15 residues. Trimming removed 5 bases at V and 0 bases at J, with 13 bases between. The CDR3 coding sequence is TGTGCCAGTAGTGGCGGGGGGACAACTAACTATGGCTACACCTTC. Its translation: CASSGGGTTNYGYTF.

The rearrangement joins TRBV2 to TRBJ2-7; 7 positions agree with TRBD1. The CDR3 consists of 13 residues. Germline CDR1 is SNHLY and CDR2 is FYNNEI. J lost 3 bases, V lost 4 bases, and 3 bases had no gene match. CDR3 protein: CASSVTGFYEQYF. For the CDR3, the DNA is TGTGCCAGCAGTGTGACAGGGTTCTACGAGCAGTACTTC.

The chain recombines TRBV7-6 with TRBJ1-1; D not resolved. Germline CDR1 and CDR2: SGHVS and FNYEAQ. CDR3 length: 15 residues. V was clipped by 2 bases and J by 3 bases, with 13 bases between them. The CDR3 nucleotides read TGTGCCAGCAGCTTAAACGAGGGATTTGACACTGAAGCTTTCTTT. Amino acid sequence: CASSLNEGFDTEAFF.

The chain combines TRBV9 with TRBJ1-6, with a weak D call TRBD1 (6 bases). This CDR3 has 13 amino acids. In germline, CDR1 is SGDLS, CDR2 YYNGEE. Trimming cost V 3 bases and J 10 bases, with 11 bases left between them. CDR3 amino acids: CASSERTESPLHF. Written as DNA, the CDR3 is TGTGCCAGCAGCGAGCGGACAGAATCACCCCTCCACTTT.

Points on this clone: One end of the junction fails to match germline, which may point to a read error. The V call is TRBV19, the J call TRBJ2-7, with 10 bases fitting TRBD1. The CDR3 has 15 residues. Germline CDR1 reads LNHDA; CDR2 reads SQIVND (reference sequence). In DNA, the CDR3 is TGTGCCAGTAGTAGAGAGACAGGGGGCTCCCACGAGCAGTACTTC. Its protein is CASSRETGGSHEQYF.

The V gene is TRBV5-1, the J gene TRBJ1-1; D is perhaps TRBD1 (6 bases). This CDR3 is built from 16 residues. The V and J ends lost 0 bases and 0 bases respectively, with 12 bases between them. The V gene's germline CDR1 is SGHRS and CDR2 YFSETQ. CDR3 sequence reads: CASSLDPGTMNTEAFF. As DNA, the CDR3 is TGCGCCAGCAGCTTGGACCCCGGGACAATGAACACTGAAGCTTTCTTT.

The chain combines TRBV7-9 with TRBJ2-7; 10 positions match TRBD2. Looked up from germline, CDR1 is SEHNR and CDR2 is FQNEAQ (reference sequence). The CDR3 has 14 residues. With V trimmed by 4 bases and J by 10 bases, 10 bases remained unmatched. The CDR3 sequence is CASSSHLQREGQYF. The CDR3 DNA sequence: TGTGCCAGCAGCTCCCACCTCCAGCGGGAGGGTCAGTACTTC.

Sample share makes this clone medium-sized. The J gene is TRBJ2-1, the V gene TRBV3-1 (or the pseudogene TRBV3-2), with 8 bases that match TRBD2. The germline V gene has CDR1 LGHDT and CDR2 YNNKEL (reference sequence). The CDR3 spans 16 residues. After removal of 1 base from V and 8 bases from J, the junction contained 10 bases not matched to a gene. CDR3 sequence reads: CASSQVSGKGRDEQFF. In DNA form, the CDR3 reads TGTGCCAGCAGCCAAGTTAGCGGGAAGGGGAGGGATGAGCAGTTCTTC.

This chain connects TRBV11-2 to TRBJ2-2; 7 nucleotides match TRBD1. Per germline, CDR1 SGHAT and CDR2 FQNNGV. The CDR3 is 16 residues long. V was clipped by 6 bases and J by 0 bases; unmatched bases: 7. This chain's CDR3 is CASRKAGTANTGELFF. The DNA for the CDR3 is TGTGCCAGCAGAAAAGCCGGGACAGCGAACACCGGGGAGCTGTTTTTT.

V and J are TRBV7-2 and TRBJ2-1, with a weak D call TRBD1 (5 bases). The CDR3 extends over 15 amino acids. CDR1 and CDR2 (germline): SGHTA, FQGNSA. Trimming took off 5 bases at V and 0 bases at J, with 11 bases between the two ends. The CDR3 is CASSIRANSYNEQFF. The CDR3, as DNA: TGTGCCAGCAGCATCAGGGCTAACTCCTACAATGAGCAGTTCTTC.

The V and J genes are TRBV30 and TRBJ2-4, with 8 bases aligning to TRBD2. Germline V lookup: CDR1 GTSNPN, CDR2 SVGIG (reference sequence). Trimming took 2 bases from V and 8 from J; bases not matched to a gene: 2. This CDR3 comprises 12 residues. In DNA, the CDR3 is TGTGCCTGGAGTAGCGGGAGAGACATTCAGTACTTC. It encodes CAWSSGRDIQYF.

This clone was detected once. J is TRBJ1-4 and V is TRBV4-1, with D possibly TRBD1 on 6 matching bases. V was trimmed by 0 bases and J by 0 bases, leaving 17 bases between them. The CDR3 is made up of 19 amino acids. Germline CDR1 MGHRA, CDR2 YSYEKL. CDR3 in DNA: TGCGCCAGCAGCCAAGATCTACGGACAGTGGTTTCAACTAATGAAAAACTGTTTTTT. Translating gives CASSQDLRTVVSTNEKLFF.

V gene TRBV20-1 combines with J gene TRBJ2-1; 9 bases map to TRBD2. The CDR3 covers 14 residues. Germline CDR1 is DFQATT and CDR2 is SNEGSKA (reference sequence). Trimming took 3 bases from V and 8 from J; bases not matched to a gene: 8. The CDR3 reads CSASWREGLYEQFF. The CDR3, as DNA: TGCAGTGCTAGTTGGCGGGAGGGCCTATATGAGCAGTTCTTC.

In this sample, this clone turned up many times. The J gene is TRBJ1-6, the V gene TRBV6-6; 8 nucleotides match TRBD1. CDR1 MNHNY and CDR2 SVGAGI come from the germline V gene (reference sequence). V shed 5 bases, J shed 0 bases, and the junction held 6 bases outside the gene matches. This CDR3 spans 17 amino acids. CDR3 region: CASSPQGARSYNSPLHF. For the CDR3, the DNA is TGTGCCAGCAGTCCCCAGGGGGCGCGCTCCTATAATTCACCCCTCCACTTT.

The chain recombines TRBV14 with TRBJ2-5; possibly TRBD2 for D (5 bases). Germline V lookup: CDR1 SGHDN, CDR2 FVKESK. CDR3 length equals 17 residues. Between the trimmed V and J ends, which lost 1 base and 5 bases, there was a span of 20 bases. This chain's CDR3 is CASSQATNSLSGETQYF. In DNA, the CDR3 is TGTGCCAGCAGCCAAGCGACCAATAGTCTTTCGGGGGAGACCCAGTACTTC.

The gene calls are TRBV9 and TRBJ2-2; D might be TRBD1 (7 bases). The CDR3 runs to 15 residues. Trimming cost V 0 bases and J 4 bases, with 10 bases left between them. Germline loops: CDR1 SGDLS, CDR2 YYNGEE. The CDR3 loop reads CASSVVQGGTGELFF. The CDR3 region has the DNA TGTGCCAGCAGCGTAGTTCAGGGGGGCACCGGGGAGCTGTTTTTT.

V is TRBV6-5 and J is TRBJ1-1, with D perhaps TRBD1 (5 bases). Germline V lookup: CDR1 MNHEY, CDR2 SVGAGI. The CDR3 consists of 15 residues. V gave up 5 bases and J gave up 4 bases, with 17 bases separating them. CDR3 region: CASSPPGMGRTEAFF. The CDR3 DNA reads TGTGCCAGCAGTCCGCCCGGAATGGGGCGCACTGAAGCTTTCTTT.

The rearrangement joins TRBV6-2 or TRBV6-3 to TRBJ2-7, with TRBD1 matching over 8 bases. V shed 5 bases and J 12 bases; nucleotides not matched to a gene: 9. The CDR3 runs to 12 residues. CDR1 and CDR2 (germline): MNHEY, SVGEGT. The CDR3 is CASSLSQGALYF. In DNA form, the CDR3 reads TGTGCCAGCAGTCTCTCCCAGGGGGCGCTGTACTTC.

The chain employs TRBV19 and TRBJ1-1, with 7 bases aligning to TRBD1. Looked up from germline, CDR1 is LNHDA and CDR2 is SQIVND (reference sequence). The CDR3 totals 11 residues. The CDR3 DNA sequence: TGTGGGGCAGGGGGGTACACTGAAGCTTTCTTT. Translation: CGAGGYTEAFF.

The chain uses TRBV11-1 and TRBJ2-1, with a possible D match to TRBD2 (5 bases). V lost 5 bases and J 12 bases, leaving 26 bases between the germline ends. Germline CDR1 and CDR2: SGHAT and FQDESV (reference sequence). CDR3 length: 16 residues. The CDR3 DNA sequence: TGTGCCAGCAGCCCCGCGAACGGAGGTGGCACATTGGGGCAGTTCTTC. Amino acid sequence: CASSPANGGGTLGQFF.

The rearrangement uses TRBV5-6 and TRBJ1-2; TRBD1 aligns across 8 bases. V lost 3 bases and J lost 8; bases outside the gene matches: 6. The V gene's germline CDR1 is SGHDT and CDR2 YYEEEE. The CDR3 is 13 amino acids. CDR3 protein: CASSWQGAGGYTF. The CDR3 bases are TGTGCCAGCAGCTGGCAGGGGGCCGGCGGCTACACCTTC.